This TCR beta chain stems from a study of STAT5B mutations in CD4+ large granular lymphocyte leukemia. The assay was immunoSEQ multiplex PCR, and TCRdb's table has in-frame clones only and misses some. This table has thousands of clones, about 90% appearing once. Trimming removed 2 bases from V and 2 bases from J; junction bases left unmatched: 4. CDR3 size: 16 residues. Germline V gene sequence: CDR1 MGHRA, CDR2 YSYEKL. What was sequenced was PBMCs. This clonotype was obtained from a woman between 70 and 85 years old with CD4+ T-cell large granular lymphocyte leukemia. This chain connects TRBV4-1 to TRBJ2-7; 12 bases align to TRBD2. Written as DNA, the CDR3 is TGCGCCAGCAGCCAACCTAGCGGGGGGGCCCCCTACGAGCAGTACTTC. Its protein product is CASSQPSGGAPYEQYF.